This TCR beta chain emerged from a study of T cell repertoires in cytomegalovirus infection. General study findings and limits: Summed public TCR beta family frequency identified CMV carriers bearing the relevant HLA.

Using its own MiXCR run on the reads, TCRdb lists one record per CDR3 protein. The sample lists hundreds of thousands of distinct CDR3 sequences, around 31% occurring once. The germline V and J ends were trimmed by 4 bases and 6 bases, with 16 bases remaining between them. The CDR3 is made up of 14 amino acids. The germline gives CDR1 DFQATT, CDR2 SNEGSKA (reference sequence). On this clonotype: What it binds is unknown.

The source of this sequence is a human donor in good health (CMV status not recorded). Some clones in this sample may be carry-over from other donors' samples. The chain employs TRBV20-1 and TRBJ2-1; possible D gene TRBD1, 5 bases. The sample in question was cultured PBMCs, obtained from culture after CMV antigen stimulation. This chain's CDR3 is CSAMVAGKGNEQFF. Here the CDR3 DNA reads TGCAGTGCTATGGTCGCAGGGAAAGGCAATGAGCAGTTCTTC.